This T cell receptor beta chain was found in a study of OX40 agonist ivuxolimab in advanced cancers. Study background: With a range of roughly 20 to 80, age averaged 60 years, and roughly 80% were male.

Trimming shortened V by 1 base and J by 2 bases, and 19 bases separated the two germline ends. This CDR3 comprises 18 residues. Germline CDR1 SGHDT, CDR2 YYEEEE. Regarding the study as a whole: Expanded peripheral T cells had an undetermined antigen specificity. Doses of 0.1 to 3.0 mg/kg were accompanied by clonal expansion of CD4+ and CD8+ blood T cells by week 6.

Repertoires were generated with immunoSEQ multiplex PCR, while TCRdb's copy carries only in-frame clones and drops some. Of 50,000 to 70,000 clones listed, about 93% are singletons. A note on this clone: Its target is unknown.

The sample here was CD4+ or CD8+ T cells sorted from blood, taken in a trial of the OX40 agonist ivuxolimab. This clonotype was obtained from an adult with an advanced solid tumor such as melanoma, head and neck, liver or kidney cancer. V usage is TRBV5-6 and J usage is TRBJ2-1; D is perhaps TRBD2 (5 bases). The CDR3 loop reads CASSLFLSDGLTYNEQFF. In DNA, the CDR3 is TGTGCCAGCAGCTTGTTTCTCTCGGACGGACTTACCTACAATGAGCAGTTCTTC.